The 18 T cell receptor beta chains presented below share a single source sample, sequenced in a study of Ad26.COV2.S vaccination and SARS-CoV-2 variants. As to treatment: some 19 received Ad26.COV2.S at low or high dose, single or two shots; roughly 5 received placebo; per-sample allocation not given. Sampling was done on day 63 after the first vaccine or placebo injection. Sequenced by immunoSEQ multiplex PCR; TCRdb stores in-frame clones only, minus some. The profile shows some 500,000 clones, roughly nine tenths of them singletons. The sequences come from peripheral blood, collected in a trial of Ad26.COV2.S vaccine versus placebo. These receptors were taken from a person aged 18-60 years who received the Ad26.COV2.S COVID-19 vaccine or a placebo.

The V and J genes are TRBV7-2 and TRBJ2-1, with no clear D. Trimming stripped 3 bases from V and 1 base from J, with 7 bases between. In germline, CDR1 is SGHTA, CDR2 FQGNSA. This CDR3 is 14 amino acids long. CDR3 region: CASSLVGSYNEQFF. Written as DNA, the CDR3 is TGTGCCAGCAGCTTGGTTGGTTCCTACAATGAGCAGTTCTTC.

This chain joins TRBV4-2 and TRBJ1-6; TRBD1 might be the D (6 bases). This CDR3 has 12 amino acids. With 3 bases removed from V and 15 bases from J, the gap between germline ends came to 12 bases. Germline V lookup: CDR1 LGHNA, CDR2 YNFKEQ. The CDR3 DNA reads TGTGCCAGCAGCCACGAACAGGGAGTCCTCCACTTT. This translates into CASSHEQGVLHF.

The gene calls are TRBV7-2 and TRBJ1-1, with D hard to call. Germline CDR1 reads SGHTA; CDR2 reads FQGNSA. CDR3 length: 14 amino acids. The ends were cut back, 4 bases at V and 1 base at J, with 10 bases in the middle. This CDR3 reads CASSSTPWNTEAFF. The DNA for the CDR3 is TGTGCCAGCAGCTCAACCCCGTGGAACACTGAAGCTTTCTTT.

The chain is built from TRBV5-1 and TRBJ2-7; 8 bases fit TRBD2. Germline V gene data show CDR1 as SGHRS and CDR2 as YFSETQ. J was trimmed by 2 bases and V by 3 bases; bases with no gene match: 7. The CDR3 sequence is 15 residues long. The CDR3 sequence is CASSSGGGGPYEQYV. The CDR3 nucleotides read TGCGCCAGCAGCTCCGGGGGGGGAGGCCCCTACGAGCAGTACGTC.

CDR3: CASSFGLAVTTYNEQFF. The DNA for the CDR3 is TGTGCCAGCAGCTTCGGACTAGCGGTAACCACCTACAATGAGCAGTTCTTC. The chain joins TRBV5-6 to TRBJ2-1; 10 bases match TRBD2. Germline trimming cut 2 bases from V and 2 bases from J; bases unmatched to any gene: 7. The CDR3 length is 17 residues. Germline V gene lookup returns CDR1 SGHDT and CDR2 YYEEEE.

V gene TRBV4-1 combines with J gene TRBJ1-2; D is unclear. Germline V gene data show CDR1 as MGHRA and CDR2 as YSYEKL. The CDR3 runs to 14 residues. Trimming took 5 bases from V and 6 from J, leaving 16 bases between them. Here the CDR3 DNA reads TGCGCCAGCAGCAACCCCCTGAGGCGCCATGGCTACACCTTC. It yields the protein CASSNPLRRHGYTF.

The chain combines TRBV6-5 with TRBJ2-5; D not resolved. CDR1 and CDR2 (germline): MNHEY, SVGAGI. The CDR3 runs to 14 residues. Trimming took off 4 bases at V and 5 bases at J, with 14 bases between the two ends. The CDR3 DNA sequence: TGTGCCAGCAGTTCCCGGGCTCTCGGGGAGACCCAGTACTTC. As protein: CASSSRALGETQYF.

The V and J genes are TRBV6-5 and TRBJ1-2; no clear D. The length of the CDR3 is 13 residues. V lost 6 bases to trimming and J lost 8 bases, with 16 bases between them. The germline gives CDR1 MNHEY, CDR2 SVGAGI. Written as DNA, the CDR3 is TGTGCCAGCAGCCATGGCCTCCCGAGGGGCTACACCTTC. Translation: CASSHGLPRGYTF.

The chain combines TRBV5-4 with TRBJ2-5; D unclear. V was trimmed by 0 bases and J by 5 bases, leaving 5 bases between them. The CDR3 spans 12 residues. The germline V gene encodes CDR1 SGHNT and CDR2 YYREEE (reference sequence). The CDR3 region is CASSLDEETQYF. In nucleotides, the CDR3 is TGTGCCAGCAGCTTGGATGAGGAGACCCAGTACTTC.

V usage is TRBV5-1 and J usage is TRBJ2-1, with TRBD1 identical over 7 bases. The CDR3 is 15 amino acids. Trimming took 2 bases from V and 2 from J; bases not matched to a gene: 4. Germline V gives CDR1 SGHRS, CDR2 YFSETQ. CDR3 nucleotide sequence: TGCGCCAGCAGCTTCCGGGACAGTACCTACAATGAGCAGTTCTTC. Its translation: CASSFRDSTYNEQFF.

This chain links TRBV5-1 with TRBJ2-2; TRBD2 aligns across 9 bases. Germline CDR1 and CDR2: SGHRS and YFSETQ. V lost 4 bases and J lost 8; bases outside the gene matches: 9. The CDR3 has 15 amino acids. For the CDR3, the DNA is TGCGCCAGCAGCCTACTGACTAGCGGTGGTGGGGAGCTGTTTTTT. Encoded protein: CASSLLTSGGGELFF. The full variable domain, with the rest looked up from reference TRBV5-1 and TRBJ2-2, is KAGVTQTPRYLIKTRGQQVTLSCSPISGHRSVSWYQQTPGQGLQFLFEYFSETQRNKGNFPGRFSGRQFSNSRSEMNVSTLELGDSALYLCASSLLTSGGGELFFGEGSRLTVL.

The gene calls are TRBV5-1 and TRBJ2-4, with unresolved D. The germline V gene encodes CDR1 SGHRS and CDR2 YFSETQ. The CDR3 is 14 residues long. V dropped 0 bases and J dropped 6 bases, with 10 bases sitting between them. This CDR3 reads CASSLDSSANIQYF. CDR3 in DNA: TGCGCCAGCAGCTTGGATAGCAGTGCAAACATTCAGTACTTC.

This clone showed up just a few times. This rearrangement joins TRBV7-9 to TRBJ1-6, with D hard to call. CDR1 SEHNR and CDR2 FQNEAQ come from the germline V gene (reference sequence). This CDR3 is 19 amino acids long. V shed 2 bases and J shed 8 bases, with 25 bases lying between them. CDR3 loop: CASSLIQPLLGPRDSPLHF. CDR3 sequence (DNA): TGTGCCAGCAGCTTAATTCAGCCTCTATTGGGCCCGAGGGATTCACCCCTCCACTTT.

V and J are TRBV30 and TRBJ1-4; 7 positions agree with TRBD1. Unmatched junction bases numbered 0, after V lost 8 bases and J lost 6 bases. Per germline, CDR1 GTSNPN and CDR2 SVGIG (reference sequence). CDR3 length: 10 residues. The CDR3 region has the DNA TGTGCCACAGGGGATGAAAAACTGTTTTTT. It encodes CATGDEKLFF.

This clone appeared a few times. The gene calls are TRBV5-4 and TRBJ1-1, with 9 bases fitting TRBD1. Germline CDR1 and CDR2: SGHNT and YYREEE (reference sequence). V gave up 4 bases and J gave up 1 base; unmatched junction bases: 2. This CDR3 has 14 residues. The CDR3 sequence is CASSLTGGNTEAFF. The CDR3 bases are TGTGCCAGCAGCCTGACAGGGGGGAACACTGAAGCTTTCTTT.

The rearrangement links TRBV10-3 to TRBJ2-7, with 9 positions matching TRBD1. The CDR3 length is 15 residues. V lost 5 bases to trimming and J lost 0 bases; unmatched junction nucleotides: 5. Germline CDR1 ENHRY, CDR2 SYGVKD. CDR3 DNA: TGTGCCATCAGTCCAGGGACAGGGAGCTCCTACGAGCAGTACGTC. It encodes CAISPGTGSSYEQYV.

DNA of the CDR3: TGCACAGGGAGCTCCTACAATGAGCAGTTCTTC. Protein sequence: CTGSSYNEQFF. This chain joins TRBV20-1 and TRBJ2-1, with D perhaps matching TRBD1 or TRBD2 (5 bases each). Germline values: CDR1 DFQATT, CDR2 SNEGSKA (reference sequence). The CDR3 is made up of 11 amino acids.

CDR3 region: CASSLGASGGEETQYF. The CDR3 DNA reads TGTGCCAGCAGCTTAGGGGCTAGCGGGGGAGAAGAGACCCAGTACTTC. This chain links TRBV7-6 with TRBJ2-5, with 10 bases fitting TRBD2. Germline CDR1 SGHVS, CDR2 FNYEAQ. This CDR3 spans 16 amino acids. J lost 3 bases, V lost 1 base, and 5 bases had no gene match.